This T cell receptor (beta chain) was recorded in a study of blood T cell repertoires in COVID-19. Under the authors' procedure: Estimated nucleated cell counts came from reference gene primer amplification. Generated by immunoSEQ multiplex PCR, the TCRdb table keeps only in-frame clones and is missing some. The D gene and trimming were derived from the DNA, and the V and J assignments and clone size from that table. The sample has about 97,000 clones; more than 75% are singletons. Germline CDR1 and CDR2: WNHNN and SYGVQD (reference sequence). V dropped 8 bases and J dropped 1; count of bases not matched to a gene: 6. There are 15 residues in the CDR3.

The specimen was peripheral blood. This chain uses TRBV10-1 with TRBJ2-2; 8 nucleotides match TRBD1. The sequence was obtained from a human donor in a cohort sampled during active COVID-19. This chain's CDR3 is CASGTGTGNTGELFF. The DNA of the CDR3 is TGCGCCAGCGGAACCGGGACAGGGAACACCGGGGAGCTGTTTTTT.